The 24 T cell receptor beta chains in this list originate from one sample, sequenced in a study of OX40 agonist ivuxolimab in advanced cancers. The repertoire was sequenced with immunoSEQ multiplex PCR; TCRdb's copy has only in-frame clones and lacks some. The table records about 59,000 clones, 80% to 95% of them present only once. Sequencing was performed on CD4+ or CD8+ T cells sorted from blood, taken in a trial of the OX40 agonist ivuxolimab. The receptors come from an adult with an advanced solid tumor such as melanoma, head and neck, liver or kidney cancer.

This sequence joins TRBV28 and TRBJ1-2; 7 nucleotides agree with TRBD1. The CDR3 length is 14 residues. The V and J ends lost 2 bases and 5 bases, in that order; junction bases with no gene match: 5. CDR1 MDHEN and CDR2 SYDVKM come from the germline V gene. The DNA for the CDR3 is TGTGCCAGCAGTTTAAGAGGGACAGCATATGGCTACACCTTC. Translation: CASSLRGTAYGYTF.

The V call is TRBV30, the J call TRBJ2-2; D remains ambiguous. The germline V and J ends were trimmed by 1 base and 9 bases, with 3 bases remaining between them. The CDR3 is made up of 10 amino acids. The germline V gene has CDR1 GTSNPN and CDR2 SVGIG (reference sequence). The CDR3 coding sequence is TGTGCCTGGAGTGCCAGGGAGCTGTTTTTT. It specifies CAWSARELFF.

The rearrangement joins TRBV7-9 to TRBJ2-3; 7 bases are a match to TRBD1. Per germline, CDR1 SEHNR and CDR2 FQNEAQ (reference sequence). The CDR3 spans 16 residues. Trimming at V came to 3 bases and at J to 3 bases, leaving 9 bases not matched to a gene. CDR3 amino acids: CASSFAPTGTTDTQYF. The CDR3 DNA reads TGTGCCAGCAGCTTCGCCCCGACAGGGACGACAGATACGCAGTATTTT. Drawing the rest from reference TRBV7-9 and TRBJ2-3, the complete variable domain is DTGVSQNPRHKITKRGQNVTFRCDPISEHNRLYWYRQTLGQGPEFLTYFQNEAQLEKSRLLSDRFSAERPKGSFSTLEIQRTEQGDSAMYLCASSFAPTGTTDTQYFGPGTRLTVL.

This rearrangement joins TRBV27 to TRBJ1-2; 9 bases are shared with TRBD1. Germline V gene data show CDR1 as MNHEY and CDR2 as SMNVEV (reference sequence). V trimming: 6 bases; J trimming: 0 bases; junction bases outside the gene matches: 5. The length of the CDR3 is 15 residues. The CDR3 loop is CASSPGTGTNYGYTF. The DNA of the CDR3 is TGTGCCAGCAGCCCCGGGACAGGGACTAACTATGGCTACACCTTC.

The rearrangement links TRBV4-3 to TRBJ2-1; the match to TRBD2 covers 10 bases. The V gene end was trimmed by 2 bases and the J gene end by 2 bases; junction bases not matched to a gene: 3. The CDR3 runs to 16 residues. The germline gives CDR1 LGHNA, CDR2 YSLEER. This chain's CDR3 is CASSQTSGTAYNEQFF. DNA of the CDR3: TGCGCCAGCAGCCAAACTAGCGGGACCGCCTACAATGAGCAGTTCTTC.

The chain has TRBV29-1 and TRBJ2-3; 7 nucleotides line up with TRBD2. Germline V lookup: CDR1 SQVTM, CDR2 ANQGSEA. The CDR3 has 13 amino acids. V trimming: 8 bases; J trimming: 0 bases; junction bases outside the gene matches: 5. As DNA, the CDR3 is TGCAGCTCAGTGGGGGGGAGCACAGATACGCAGTATTTT. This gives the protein CSSVGGSTDTQYF.

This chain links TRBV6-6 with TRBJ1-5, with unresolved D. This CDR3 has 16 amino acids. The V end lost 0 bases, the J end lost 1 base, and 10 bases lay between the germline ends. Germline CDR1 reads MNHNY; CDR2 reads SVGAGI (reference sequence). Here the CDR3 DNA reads TGTGCCAGCAGTTACTCGAAAGGGAAGAGCAATCAGCCCCAGCATTTT. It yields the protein CASSYSKGKSNQPQHF.

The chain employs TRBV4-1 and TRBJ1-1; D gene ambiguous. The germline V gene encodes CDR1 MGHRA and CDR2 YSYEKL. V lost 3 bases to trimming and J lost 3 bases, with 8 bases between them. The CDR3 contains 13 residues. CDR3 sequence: CASSHRRDTEAFF. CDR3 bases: TGCGCCAGCAGCCACAGACGGGACACTGAAGCTTTCTTT.

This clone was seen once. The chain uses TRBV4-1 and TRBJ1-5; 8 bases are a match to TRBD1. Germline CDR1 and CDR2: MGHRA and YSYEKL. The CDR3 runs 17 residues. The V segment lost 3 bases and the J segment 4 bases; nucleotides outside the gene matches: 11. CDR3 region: CASSQPPGTGVNQPQHF. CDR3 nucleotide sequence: TGCGCCAGCAGCCAGCCGCCCGGGACAGGTGTTAATCAGCCCCAGCATTTT.

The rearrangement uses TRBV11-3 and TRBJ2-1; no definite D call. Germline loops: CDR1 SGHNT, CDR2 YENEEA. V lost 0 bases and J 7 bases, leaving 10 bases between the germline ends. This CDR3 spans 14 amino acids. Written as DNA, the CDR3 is TGTGCCAGCAGCTTAGACTCGGTGGGGAATGAGCAGTTCTTC. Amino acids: CASSLDSVGNEQFF.

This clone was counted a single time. Here the CDR3 DNA reads TGTGCCAGCAGTTCCACAGGGCTAGCTAATGAAAAACTGTTTTTT. Translated: CASSSTGLANEKLFF. The chain employs TRBV6-5 and TRBJ1-4; perhaps TRBD1 as D (6 bases). The V and J ends lost 4 bases and 3 bases respectively, with 12 bases between them. Germline V gene data show CDR1 as MNHEY and CDR2 as SVGAGI. The CDR3 sequence is 15 residues long.

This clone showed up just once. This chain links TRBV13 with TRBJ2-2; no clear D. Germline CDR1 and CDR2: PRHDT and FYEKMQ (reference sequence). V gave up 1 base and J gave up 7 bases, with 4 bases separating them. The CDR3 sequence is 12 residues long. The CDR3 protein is CASSLESGELFF. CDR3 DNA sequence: TGTGCCAGCAGCTTAGAGAGCGGGGAGCTGTTTTTT.

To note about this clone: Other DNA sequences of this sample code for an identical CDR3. The CDR3 reads CASSLGTDTQYF. The CDR3, as DNA: TGTGCCAGCAGCTTAGGAACAGATACGCAGTATTTT. The chain employs TRBV13 and TRBJ2-3, with no clear D. The CDR3 covers 12 residues. Deletions cut 0 bases from V and 3 bases from J, with 1 base between. The germline V gene has CDR1 PRHDT and CDR2 FYEKMQ (reference sequence).

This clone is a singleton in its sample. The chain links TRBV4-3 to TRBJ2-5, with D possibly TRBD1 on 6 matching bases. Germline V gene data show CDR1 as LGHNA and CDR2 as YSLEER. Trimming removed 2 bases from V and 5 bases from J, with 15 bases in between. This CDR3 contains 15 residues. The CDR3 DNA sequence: TGCGCCAGCAGCCAAAACACAGGGAATTGGGAGACCCAGTACTTC. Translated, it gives CASSQNTGNWETQYF.

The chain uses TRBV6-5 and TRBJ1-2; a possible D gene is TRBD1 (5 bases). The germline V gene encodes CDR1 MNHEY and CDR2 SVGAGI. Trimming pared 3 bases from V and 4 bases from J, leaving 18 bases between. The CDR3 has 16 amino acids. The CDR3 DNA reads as TGTGCCAGCAGTTATGGGGACCCGATAGGGATCTATGGCTACACCTTC. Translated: CASSYGDPIGIYGYTF.

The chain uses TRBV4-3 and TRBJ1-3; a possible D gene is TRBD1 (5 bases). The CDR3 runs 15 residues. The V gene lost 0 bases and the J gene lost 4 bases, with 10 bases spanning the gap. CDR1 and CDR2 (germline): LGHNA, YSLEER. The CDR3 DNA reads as TGCGCCAGCAGCCAAGAAACAGGAACCGGAAACACCATATATTTT. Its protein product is CASSQETGTGNTIYF.

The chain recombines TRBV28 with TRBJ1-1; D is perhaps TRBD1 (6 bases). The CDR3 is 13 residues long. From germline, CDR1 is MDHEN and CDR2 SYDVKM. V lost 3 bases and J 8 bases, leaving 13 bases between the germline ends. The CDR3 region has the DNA TGTGCCAGCAGTTTTTTCGGGGGCGCAGAAGCTTTCTTT. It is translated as CASSFFGGAEAFF.

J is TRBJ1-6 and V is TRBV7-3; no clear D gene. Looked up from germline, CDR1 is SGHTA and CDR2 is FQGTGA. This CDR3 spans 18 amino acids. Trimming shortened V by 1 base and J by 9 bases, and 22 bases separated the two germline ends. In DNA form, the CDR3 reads TGTGCCAGCAGCTTAAACCCATCGGCTGAGGGAGTAAGTTCACCCCTCCACTTT. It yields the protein CASSLNPSAEGVSSPLHF.

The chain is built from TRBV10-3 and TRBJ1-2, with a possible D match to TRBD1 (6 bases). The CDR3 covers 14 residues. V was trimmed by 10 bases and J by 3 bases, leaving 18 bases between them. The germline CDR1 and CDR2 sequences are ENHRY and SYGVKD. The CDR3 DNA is TGTGCCACCTCAAGTGGGGGGCTCTACTATGGCTACACCTTC. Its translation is CATSSGGLYYGYTF.

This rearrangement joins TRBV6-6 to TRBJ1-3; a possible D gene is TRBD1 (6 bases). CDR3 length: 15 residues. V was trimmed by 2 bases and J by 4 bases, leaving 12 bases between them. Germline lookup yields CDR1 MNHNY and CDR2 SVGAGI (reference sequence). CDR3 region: CASSYAAGTGNTIYF. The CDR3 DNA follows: TGTGCCAGCAGTTACGCAGCAGGGACAGGAAACACCATATATTTT.

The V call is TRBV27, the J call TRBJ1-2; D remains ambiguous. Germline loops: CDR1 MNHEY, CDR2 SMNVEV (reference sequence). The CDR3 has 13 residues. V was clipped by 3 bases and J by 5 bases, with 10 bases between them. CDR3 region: CASSLGGRYGYTF. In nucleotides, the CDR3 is TGTGCCAGCAGTTTGGGTGGCCGGTATGGCTACACCTTC.

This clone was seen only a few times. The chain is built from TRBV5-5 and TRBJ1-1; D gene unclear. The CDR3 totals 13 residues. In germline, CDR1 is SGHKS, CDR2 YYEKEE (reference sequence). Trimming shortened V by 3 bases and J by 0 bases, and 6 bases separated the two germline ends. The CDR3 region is CASSSPMNTEAFF. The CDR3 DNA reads TGTGCCAGCAGCTCCCCCATGAACACTGAAGCTTTCTTT.

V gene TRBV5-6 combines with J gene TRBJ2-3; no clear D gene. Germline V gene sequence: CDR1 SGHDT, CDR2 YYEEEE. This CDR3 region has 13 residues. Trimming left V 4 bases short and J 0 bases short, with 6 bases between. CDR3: CASSPPSTDTQYF. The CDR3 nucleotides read TGTGCCAGCAGCCCACCTAGCACAGATACGCAGTATTTT.

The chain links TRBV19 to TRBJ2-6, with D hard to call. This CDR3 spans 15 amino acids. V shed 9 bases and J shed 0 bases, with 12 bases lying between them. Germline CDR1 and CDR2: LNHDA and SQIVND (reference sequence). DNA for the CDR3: TGTGCCAGCGGGTTGTTCTCCTCTGGGGCCAACGTCCTGACTTTC. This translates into CASGLFSSGANVLTF.